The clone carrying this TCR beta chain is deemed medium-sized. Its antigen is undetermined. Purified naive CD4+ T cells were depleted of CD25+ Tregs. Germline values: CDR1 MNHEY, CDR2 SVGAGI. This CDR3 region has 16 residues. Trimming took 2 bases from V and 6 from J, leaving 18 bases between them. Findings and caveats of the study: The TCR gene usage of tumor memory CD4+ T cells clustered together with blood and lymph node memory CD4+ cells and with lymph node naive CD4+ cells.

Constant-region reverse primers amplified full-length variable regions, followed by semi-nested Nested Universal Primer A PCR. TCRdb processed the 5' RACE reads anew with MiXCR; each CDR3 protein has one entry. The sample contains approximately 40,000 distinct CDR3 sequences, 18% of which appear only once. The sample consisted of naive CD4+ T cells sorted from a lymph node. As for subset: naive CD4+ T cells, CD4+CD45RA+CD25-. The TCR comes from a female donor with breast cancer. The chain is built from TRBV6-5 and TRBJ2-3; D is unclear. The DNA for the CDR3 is TGTGCCAGCAGTTACGCCTCAGATTTTCATCCGGATACGCAGTATTTT. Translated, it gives CASSYASDFHPDTQYF.